Sequencing of this TCR beta chain was carried out in a study of control samples from healthy donors and cancer patients. Method: immunoSEQ multiplex PCR; TCRdb's copy keeps in-frame clones and lacks some. The top ten clones hold roughly 0.8% of a sample with roughly 49,000 clones, around nine tenths of them seen once. Per the germline V gene, CDR1 is MNHEY and CDR2 is SVGAGI. The V end was cut by 7 bases, the J end by 1 base, with 8 bases between. The CDR3 spans 12 residues. Source material: PBMCs. The chain combines TRBV6-5 with TRBJ2-7, with D perhaps TRBD1 (6 bases). This receptor was taken from a man aged 25 to 40 with colorectal cancer. The CDR3 DNA is TGTGCCAGCACCGGACAGTCCTACGAGCAGTACTTC. It yields the protein CASTGQSYEQYF.